This TCR beta chain was documented in a study of blood T cells in healthy people across ages. This clonotype came up a few times. Losses at the gene ends were 6 bases for V and 7 bases for J; bases not matched to a gene: 10. CDR1 is SGHAT, CDR2 FQNNGV, per germline. This CDR3 spans 15 amino acids. Primers used in a second PCR of roughly 7 to 12 cycles were a sample-barcoded 5' primer and a J-beta primer mix. TCRdb itself ran the 5' RACE reads through MiXCR, one entry per CDR3 protein. The sample has around 1.5 million distinct CDR3 sequences; 30% to 40% are singletons. What was sequenced was blood. This clonotype was sampled from a woman in her 30s in good health. The V and J genes are TRBV11-2 and TRBJ2-1; 9 positions agree with TRBD2. Here the CDR3 DNA reads TGTGCCAGCAGATCACTAGCGGGTAGGGGGAATGAGCAGTTCTTC. This codes for CASRSLAGRGNEQFF.